These 23 T cell receptor beta chains were all obtained from the same sample, sequenced in a study of post-analysis software for immune sequencing data (dated by TCRdb to between 2014 and 2017). Library creation used PCR. Sequencer: Illumina HiSeq 2500. Unique molecular identifiers were incorporated into TCR beta cDNA libraries to reduce PCR and sequencing biases. TCRdb ran its own pipeline on the public reads, namely fastp trimming at Q25 and MiXCR clone calling, and kept in-frame beta chains. Under each unique CDR3 protein, matching rows form one entry showing the most common genes and DNA. Across this sample there are approximately 660,000 distinct CDR3 sequences, with approximately 59% seen only once. Of the sample, 11% is held by the ten largest clones. Points the paper makes about the study in general: Patients showed significantly higher frequencies than controls for several TRBV segments, among them TRBV5-6, TRBV5-1 and TRBV20-1.

Their recognized antigens are unknown. The sample consisted of blood. All receptors come from a girl aged 2-15 years with multiple sclerosis.

The chain couples TRBV7-6 to TRBJ1-1; no firm D call. With 2 bases removed from V and 5 bases from J, the gap between germline ends came to 18 bases. This CDR3 has 16 amino acids. CDR1 SGHVS and CDR2 FNYEAQ come from the germline V gene. The CDR3 bases are TGTGCCAGCAGCTTATCCGGGCCCCGGCTGGAGACTGAAGCTTTCTTT. Amino acids: CASSLSGPRLETEAFF.

The chain joins TRBV5-1 to TRBJ1-1; D uncertain. CDR1 and CDR2 (germline): SGHRS, YFSETQ. The CDR3 contains 13 residues. V was cut by 4 bases and J by 1 base, with 8 bases left in between. CDR3 nucleotide sequence: TGCGCCAGCAGCGCGGGAGCGAACACTGAAGCTTTCTTT. Translating gives CASSAGANTEAFF.

There are a few counts of this clonotype. The rearrangement links TRBV2 to TRBJ2-7, with TRBD2 matching 8 bases. Germline CDR1 reads SNHLY; CDR2 reads FYNNEI. J lost 3 bases, V lost 3 bases, and 7 bases had no gene match. The CDR3 sequence is 15 residues long. Here the CDR3 reads CASSERREALYEQYF. The CDR3 coding sequence is TGTGCCAGCAGTGAGAGGCGGGAGGCCCTCTACGAGCAGTACTTC.

The gene calls are TRBV20-1 and TRBJ2-2, with 8 bases aligning to TRBD2. Germline V CDR1 and CDR2: DFQATT, SNEGSKA (reference sequence). Trimming removed 6 bases from V and 4 bases from J; junction bases left unmatched: 7. The CDR3 is 14 residues long. CDR3 sequence reads: CSAVGLEGTGELFF. DNA of the CDR3: TGCAGTGCGGTGGGACTAGAGGGCACCGGGGAGCTGTTTTTT.

The chain carries TRBV7-2 and TRBJ2-4, with D possibly being TRBD1 (5 bases). Trimming removed 1 base at V and 6 bases at J, with 10 bases between. CDR1 and CDR2 (germline): SGHTA, FQGNSA. This CDR3 is 14 amino acids long. In DNA form, the CDR3 reads TGTGCCAGCAGCTTAGGGGGCAGACTAAACATTCAGTACTTC. Protein sequence: CASSLGGRLNIQYF.

A single count supports this clonotype. The chain couples TRBV7-9 to TRBJ2-5; D is possibly TRBD2 (5 bases). Trimming stripped 1 base from V and 0 bases from J, with 9 bases between. The CDR3 is made up of 15 amino acids. Germline CDR1 and CDR2: SEHNR and FQNEAQ (reference sequence). The CDR3 sequence is CASSLERGYQETQYF. The CDR3 region has the DNA TGTGCCAGCAGCTTAGAGAGAGGGTACCAAGAGACCCAGTACTTC.

This rearrangement joins TRBV27 to TRBJ2-7; D is unresolved. V lost 5 bases and J lost 4, with 15 bases in between. This CDR3 has 14 residues. The germline CDR1 and CDR2 sequences are MNHEY and SMNVEV (reference sequence). The chain's CDR3 is CASSPGMGGYEQYF. CDR3 bases: TGTGCCAGCAGTCCAGGCATGGGCGGATACGAGCAGTACTTC.

The chain recombines TRBV29-1 with TRBJ1-1; TRBD1 matches at 8 bases. With V trimmed by 7 bases and J by 7 bases, 11 bases remained unmatched. The length of the CDR3 is 13 residues. Germline loops: CDR1 SQVTM, CDR2 ANQGSEA. The CDR3 loop is CSAQDRDGGEAFF. The CDR3, as DNA: TGCAGCGCCCAGGACAGGGACGGGGGTGAAGCTTTCTTT.

CDR3 nucleotide sequence: TGTGCCAGCAGATCCCTAGCGGGAGAGGCAGAGACCCAGTACTTC. It specifies CASRSLAGEAETQYF. The chain employs TRBV12-3 or TRBV12-4 and TRBJ2-5; 10 bases are shared with TRBD2. This CDR3 is built from 15 residues. The J segment lost 4 bases and the V segment lost 6 bases, leaving 8 bases of the junction unmatched.

This chain links TRBV20-1 with TRBJ2-7; D is possibly TRBD1 (5 bases). Per germline, CDR1 DFQATT and CDR2 SNEGSKA (reference sequence). The CDR3 has 13 amino acids. V was pared by 6 bases and J by 6 bases, with 18 bases between. CDR3 protein: CSAFATVSGEQYF. CDR3 DNA: TGCAGTGCCTTTGCGACAGTTTCGGGCGAGCAGTACTTC.

This clonotype was counted once. The chain has TRBV6-2 or TRBV6-3 and TRBJ2-1; 9 bases match TRBD2. CDR3 length: 13 residues. The V and J ends lost 6 bases and 13 bases, in that order; junction bases with no gene match: 10. CDR1 MNHEY and CDR2 SVGEGT come from the germline V gene. CDR3 amino acids: CASSLDTGTSQFF. CDR3 nucleotides: TGTGCCAGCAGCTTGGATACCGGGACTAGCCAGTTCTTC.

This clonotype was seen only a few times. The chain joins TRBV7-2 to TRBJ1-2; no clear D. Germline CDR1 and CDR2: SGHTA and FQGNSA. The CDR3 spans 14 residues. The germline V and J ends were trimmed by 5 bases and 0 bases, with 10 bases remaining between them. The CDR3 reads CASSPRVANYGYTF. The CDR3 nucleotides are TGTGCCAGCAGCCCGAGAGTAGCTAACTATGGCTACACCTTC.

The chain carries TRBV29-1 and TRBJ2-5, with 15 nucleotides matching TRBD2. This CDR3 has 15 residues. CDR1 is SQVTM and CDR2 is ANQGSEA in the germline V gene. J lost 2 bases, V lost 6 bases, and 4 bases had no gene match. In DNA form, the CDR3 reads TGCAGCGTGGGGACTAGCGGGGGGTCACAAGAGACCCAGTACTTC. Translation: CSVGTSGGSQETQYF.

J is TRBJ2-2 and V is TRBV12-3 or TRBV12-4; TRBD2 matches at 10 bases. J was trimmed by 1 base and V by 5 bases; bases with no gene match: 4. The CDR3 extends over 16 amino acids. CDR3 sequence (DNA): TGTGCCAGCAGTCCAGGGACTAGCGTGAACACCGGGGAGCTGTTTTTT. Amino acid sequence: CASSPGTSVNTGELFF.

The V call is TRBV7-9, the J call TRBJ1-6; D possibly corresponds to TRBD1 (6 bases). CDR3 length equals 15 residues. Germline CDR1 SEHNR, CDR2 FQNEAQ (reference sequence). V lost 3 bases and J 7 bases, leaving 13 bases between the germline ends. CDR3 loop: CASSFQGGLNSPLHF. For the CDR3, the DNA is TGTGCCAGCAGCTTCCAAGGGGGATTAAATTCACCCCTCCACTTT.

This chain joins TRBV20-1 and TRBJ2-5, with a tentative D call TRBD2 (6 bases). Germline lookup yields CDR1 DFQATT and CDR2 SNEGSKA (reference sequence). V lost 3 bases and J lost 11, with 22 bases in between. The CDR3 totals 14 residues. The CDR3, as DNA: TGCAGTGCTAGTGGACTTACCGGAGGGAATGAGCAGTACTTC. Its protein product is CSASGLTGGNEQYF.

The J gene is TRBJ2-4, the V gene TRBV7-2; D assignment may be TRBD1 or TRBD2 (6 bases each). Matching the DNA end better, TRBJ2-5 makes the J call doubtful. Germline V gene lookup returns CDR1 SGHTA and CDR2 FQGNSA. The CDR3 length is 14 residues. The chain's CDR3 is CASSGGRDWETQYF. CDR3 coding DNA: TGTGCCAGCAGCGGGGGGCGGGATTGGGAGACCCAGTACTTC.

The chain couples TRBV5-1 to TRBJ1-1, with D possibly matching TRBD1 (5 bases). Trimming left V 0 bases short and J 4 bases short, with 16 bases between. This CDR3 contains 16 residues. Germline CDR1 SGHRS, CDR2 YFSETQ. The CDR3 loop is CASSLEGRGVGTEAFF. CDR3 nucleotide sequence: TGCGCCAGCAGCTTGGAGGGACGGGGAGTGGGCACTGAAGCTTTCTTT.

This clonotype was recorded a few times. V usage is TRBV7-2 and J usage is TRBJ2-3, with D unclear. Germline values: CDR1 SGHTA, CDR2 FQGNSA. With 3 bases removed from V and 3 bases from J, the gap between germline ends came to 7 bases. The CDR3 contains 13 residues. This CDR3 is CASSFVGTDTQYF. CDR3 nucleotides: TGTGCCAGCAGCTTCGTAGGGACAGATACGCAGTATTTT.

This clonotype showed up just a few times. The CDR3 here is CASRREWNTEAFF. The CDR3 DNA is TGTGCCAGCAGGAGGGAGTGGAACACTGAAGCTTTCTTT. This chain connects TRBV7-2 to TRBJ1-1; D call uncertain. Trimming cost V 6 bases and J 1 base, with 9 bases left between them. Germline CDR1 reads SGHTA; CDR2 reads FQGNSA. The length of the CDR3 is 13 residues.

This clonotype was seen a few times. The chain uses TRBV28 and TRBJ1-2; tentative D call: TRBD1 (6 bases). The CDR3 is 12 residues long. V lost 3 bases and J 8 bases, leaving 10 bases between the germline ends. Per germline, CDR1 MDHEN and CDR2 SYDVKM. DNA for the CDR3: TGTGCCAGCAGTTTGAACAGGGAAGGCTACACCTTC. Translating it yields CASSLNREGYTF.

The CDR3 protein is CASSPIGGIQYF. In DNA form, the CDR3 reads TGTGCCAGCAGTCCTATCGGGGGCATTCAGTACTTC. This chain uses TRBV27 with TRBJ2-4, with TRBD2 as a possible D gene (6 bases). Germline loops: CDR1 MNHEY, CDR2 SMNVEV (reference sequence). Trimming shortened V by 5 bases and J by 9 bases, and 11 bases separated the two germline ends. The CDR3 loop spans 12 amino acids.

This sequence joins TRBV5-1 and TRBJ2-7; 7 bases are a match to TRBD2. Germline CDR1 reads SGHRS; CDR2 reads YFSETQ. The CDR3 loop spans 18 amino acids. J lost 0 bases, V lost 2 bases, and 14 bases had no gene match. The CDR3 reads CASSLEFRLAAYSYEQYF. The CDR3 nucleotides read TGCGCCAGCAGCTTAGAATTCCGCCTAGCGGCCTACTCCTACGAGCAGTACTTC. Full variable domain (outside the CDR3, taken from reference TRBV5-1 and TRBJ2-7): KAGVTQTPRYLIKTRGQQVTLSCSPISGHRSVSWYQQTPGQGLQFLFEYFSETQRNKGNFPGRFSGRQFSNSRSEMNVSTLELGDSALYLCASSLEFRLAAYSYEQYFGPGTRLTVT.